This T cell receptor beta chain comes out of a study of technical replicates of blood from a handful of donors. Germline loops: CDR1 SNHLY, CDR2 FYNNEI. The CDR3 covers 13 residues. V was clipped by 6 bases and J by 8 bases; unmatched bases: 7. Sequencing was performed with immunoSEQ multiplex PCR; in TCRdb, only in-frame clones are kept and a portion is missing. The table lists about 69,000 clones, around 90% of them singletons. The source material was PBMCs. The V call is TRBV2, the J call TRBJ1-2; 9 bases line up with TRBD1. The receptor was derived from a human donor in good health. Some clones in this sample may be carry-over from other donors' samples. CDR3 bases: TGTGCCAGCAGCCGGGACAGGGAGAACGGCTACACCTTC. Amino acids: CASSRDRENGYTF.